One and the same sample provided the 23 T cell receptor beta chains below, sequenced in a study of T cells in tuberculosis. Here immunoSEQ multiplex PCR was the method, and the copy in TCRdb shows in-frame clones only, minus some. The data show more than 30,000 clones, around 86% seen once. Time point reported: new active TB diagnosis, blood taken before or within 7 days of starting treatment. Sample: PBMCs, taken at tuberculosis diagnosis. These receptors were obtained from an adult with tuberculosis.

The V call is TRBV13, the J call TRBJ2-3; D gene unclear. The germline V and J ends were trimmed by 6 bases and 0 bases, with 19 bases remaining between them. This CDR3 is 17 amino acids long. Looked up from germline, CDR1 is PRHDT and CDR2 is FYEKMQ (reference sequence). CDR3 sequence (DNA): TGTGCCAGCAGTTCCTTCGATGGCGGTTCTAGCACAGATACGCAGTATTTT. Protein product: CASSSFDGGSSTDTQYF.

The J gene is TRBJ2-1, the V gene TRBV18, with D possibly being TRBD2 (5 bases). V was clipped by 2 bases and J by 15 bases, with 20 bases between them. Per germline, CDR1 KGHSH and CDR2 LQKENI. This CDR3 spans 14 amino acids. CDR3 sequence: CASSPGSVPTSGFF. DNA for the CDR3: TGTGCCAGCTCACCAGGGAGCGTCCCCACTTCGGGGTTCTTC.

The V gene is TRBV5-4, the J gene TRBJ2-2, with 9 nucleotides matching TRBD2. Germline assignment: CDR1 SGHNT and CDR2 YYREEE (reference sequence). The CDR3 is 17 amino acids. Trimming at V came to 4 bases and at J to 4 bases, leaving 11 bases not matched to a gene. CDR3 in amino acids: CASSRPSSGVSTGELFF. CDR3 coding DNA: TGTGCCAGCAGCCGCCCTTCTAGCGGGGTCAGCACCGGGGAGCTGTTTTTT.

V and J are TRBV10-3 and TRBJ2-7; TRBD1 matches at 8 bases. The trim removed 5 bases at V and 5 bases at J, leaving 5 bases unmatched. CDR1 is ENHRY and CDR2 is SYGVKD in the germline V gene. The CDR3 contains 13 residues. CDR3 region: CAISSGTGNEQYF. In nucleotides, the CDR3 is TGTGCCATCAGTTCCGGGACAGGAAACGAGCAGTACTTC.

This clone has only one observation. The rearrangement joins TRBV28 to TRBJ2-5; 8 positions match TRBD2. The CDR3 extends over 14 amino acids. Losses at the gene ends were 5 bases for V and 5 bases for J; bases not matched to a gene: 7. The V gene's germline CDR1 is MDHEN and CDR2 SYDVKM. In nucleotides, the CDR3 is TGTGCCAGCAGTCTCGGGGGGGTGGCGGAGACCCAGTACTTC. Its protein product is CASSLGGVAETQYF.

The V and J genes are TRBV7-3 and TRBJ2-7, with 7 positions matching TRBD1. Germline CDR1 and CDR2: SGHTA and FQGTGA. The CDR3 is 13 amino acids. After removal of 5 bases from V and 5 bases from J, the junction contained 6 bases not matched to a gene. CDR3 bases: TGTGCCAGCAGCCCCGGACAGGAAGACGAGCAGTACTTC. Protein sequence: CASSPGQEDEQYF.

The chain is built from TRBV5-1 and TRBJ1-3, with a weak D call TRBD1 (5 bases). The CDR3 is 16 residues long. Germline V gives CDR1 SGHRS, CDR2 YFSETQ. The V gene lost 0 bases and the J gene lost 0 bases, with 10 bases spanning the gap. CDR3 region: CASSLGQPSSGNTIYF. The CDR3 DNA follows: TGCGCCAGCAGCTTGGGACAGCCTAGCTCTGGAAACACCATATATTTT. Full variable domain (outside the CDR3, taken from reference TRBV5-1 and TRBJ1-3): KAGVTQTPRYLIKTRGQQVTLSCSPISGHRSVSWYQQTPGQGLQFLFEYFSETQRNKGNFPGRFSGRQFSNSRSEMNVSTLELGDSALYLCASSLGQPSSGNTIYFGEGSWLTVV.

The rearrangement uses TRBV6-1 and TRBJ2-5, with 11 bases fitting TRBD2. CDR1 and CDR2 (germline): MNHNS, SASEGT. The CDR3 is 18 amino acids. The V segment lost 1 base and the J segment 5 bases; nucleotides outside the gene matches: 12. The CDR3 spells CASSEDGTSGARGETQYF. CDR3 nucleotides: TGTGCCAGCAGTGAAGACGGGACTAGCGGAGCGAGGGGGGAGACCCAGTACTTC.

Only a few counts were recorded for this clone. The V gene is TRBV19, the J gene TRBJ1-6; D possibly corresponds to TRBD1 (5 bases). V lost 6 bases to trimming and J lost 3 bases, with 12 bases between them. Germline values: CDR1 LNHDA, CDR2 SQIVND (reference sequence). The CDR3 is 15 residues long. Here the CDR3 reads CASRGTGGYNSPLHF. The CDR3 DNA follows: TGTGCCAGTAGGGGGACCGGGGGCTATAATTCACCCCTCCACTTT.

This clone was observed a handful of times. The V gene is TRBV7-2, the J gene TRBJ2-7; 7 nucleotides agree with TRBD1. After removal of 1 base from V and 1 base from J, the junction contained 4 bases not matched to a gene. CDR3 length equals 15 residues. CDR1 is SGHTA and CDR2 is FQGNSA in the germline V gene. The CDR3 DNA follows: TGTGCCAGCAGCTTAGGGACAGGCCTTTCCTACGAGCAGTACTTC. This codes for CASSLGTGLSYEQYF.

The chain joins TRBV2 to TRBJ1-2; D is undetermined. Trimming stripped 6 bases from V and 1 base from J, with 12 bases between. The CDR3 extends over 14 amino acids. CDR1 is SNHLY and CDR2 is FYNNEI in the germline V gene. As DNA, the CDR3 is TGTGCCAGCAGCCTCTATGAGATTAACTATGGCTACACCTTC. It is translated as CASSLYEINYGYTF.

The chain combines TRBV28 with TRBJ1-5; TRBD1 agrees at 8 bases. CDR3 length: 13 amino acids. The V and J ends lost 10 bases and 5 bases, in that order; junction bases with no gene match: 7. Germline loops: CDR1 MDHEN, CDR2 SYDVKM. DNA of the CDR3: TGTGCCACCAAGTCGACAGGGGATCAGCCCCAGCATTTT. This sequence encodes CATKSTGDQPQHF.

CDR3 coding DNA: TGTGCCAGCAGCGCCTGGACAGGGGGCGGGGAGCTGTTTTTT. Its translation is CASSAWTGGGELFF. The chain is built from TRBV7-3 and TRBJ2-2, with 10 bases fitting TRBD1. There are 14 residues in the CDR3. Germline assignment: CDR1 SGHTA and CDR2 FQGTGA. V shed 5 bases and J 7 bases; nucleotides not matched to a gene: 4.

The chain joins TRBV25-1 to TRBJ2-1, with 9 positions matching TRBD2. This CDR3 has 14 residues. V was clipped by 3 bases and J by 7 bases; unmatched bases: 4. Per germline, CDR1 MGHDK and CDR2 SYGVNS. CDR3 coding DNA: TGTGCCAGCAGTGACAGGCTAGCGGGGAATGAGCAGTTCTTC. It is translated as CASSDRLAGNEQFF.

This chain connects TRBV7-3 to TRBJ2-1; TRBD2 is a possible D gene (6 bases). From germline, CDR1 is SGHTA and CDR2 FQGTGA. The germline V and J ends were trimmed by 2 bases and 6 bases, with 11 bases remaining between them. This CDR3 comprises 14 residues. This CDR3 is CASSLGLARNEQFF. The CDR3 DNA is TGTGCCAGCAGCTTAGGTCTAGCGCGCAATGAGCAGTTCTTC.

This clone occurred once. The chain couples TRBV27 to TRBJ2-3, with 10 bases that match TRBD2. The CDR3 runs 18 residues. Germline CDR1 MNHEY, CDR2 SMNVEV (reference sequence). Trimming took 7 bases from V and 2 from J; bases not matched to a gene: 15. The CDR3 coding sequence is TGTGCCAGCAAAACGAGCGGGAGGGTCTACTTAATCACAGATACGCAGTATTTT. Its protein product is CASKTSGRVYLITDTQYF.

V and J are TRBV19 and TRBJ2-4; maybe TRBD2 (5 bases). The CDR3 sequence is 13 residues long. Trimming pared 3 bases from V and 9 bases from J, leaving 12 bases between. Germline V gene data show CDR1 as LNHDA and CDR2 as SQIVND (reference sequence). CDR3 DNA sequence: TGTGCCAGTAGTATGACGAGGGTTGGCATTCAGTACTTC. It specifies CASSMTRVGIQYF. The whole variable domain, remainder taken from reference TRBV19 and TRBJ2-4, is DGGITQSPKYLFRKEGQNVTLSCEQNLNHDAMYWYRQDPGQGLRLIYYSQIVNDFQKGDIAEGYSVSREKKESFPLTVTSAQKNPTAFYLCASSMTRVGIQYFGAGTRLSVL.

This chain uses TRBV19 with TRBJ2-2; unclear D gene. Trimming pared 3 bases from V and 2 bases from J, leaving 13 bases between. Germline assignment: CDR1 LNHDA and CDR2 SQIVND (reference sequence). The CDR3 covers 16 residues. The DNA of the CDR3 is TGTGCCAGTAGTATTCGTGAGGCATCAAACACCGGGGAGCTGTTTTTT. Residues: CASSIREASNTGELFF. The whole variable domain, remainder taken from reference TRBV19 and TRBJ2-2, is DGGITQSPKYLFRKEGQNVTLSCEQNLNHDAMYWYRQDPGQGLRLIYYSQIVNDFQKGDIAEGYSVSREKKESFPLTVTSAQKNPTAFYLCASSIREASNTGELFFGEGSRLTVL.

The gene calls are TRBV5-1 and TRBJ1-1; D call uncertain. Deletions cut 2 bases from V and 10 bases from J, with 15 bases between. The length of the CDR3 is 13 residues. The germline gives CDR1 SGHRS, CDR2 YFSETQ. The DNA of the CDR3 is TGCGCCAGCAGCTTACCGCCCTGGGAGGTAGCTTTCTTT. It encodes CASSLPPWEVAFF.

This chain connects TRBV10-3 to TRBJ1-1; D ambiguous. The germline V gene encodes CDR1 ENHRY and CDR2 SYGVKD. This CDR3 has 13 amino acids. V dropped 11 bases and J dropped 2 bases, with 15 bases sitting between them. CDR3 in DNA: TGTGCCGCCCGGGGAGGGATTAACACTGAAGCTTTCTTT. It translates to CAARGGINTEAFF.

The table lists this clone with a few counts. The CDR3 loop is CASSQVASGSLEQYF. The CDR3 region has the DNA TGCGCCAGCAGCCAAGTTGCTAGCGGGAGTCTCGAGCAGTACTTC. This rearrangement joins TRBV4-1 to TRBJ2-7; the match to TRBD2 covers 10 bases. Germline V gives CDR1 MGHRA, CDR2 YSYEKL. The V gene end was trimmed by 1 base and the J gene end by 6 bases; junction bases not matched to a gene: 6. The CDR3 runs 15 residues.

The rearrangement links TRBV6-5 to TRBJ2-5, with 7 bases matching TRBD2. The J segment lost 3 bases and the V segment lost 3 bases, leaving 4 bases of the junction unmatched. The germline V gene encodes CDR1 MNHEY and CDR2 SVGAGI. The CDR3 contains 14 residues. DNA of the CDR3: TGTGCCAGCAGTTATGGGGGGGTGGAAGAGACCCAGTACTTC. Its translation is CASSYGGVEETQYF.

V gene TRBV4-2 combines with J gene TRBJ2-7; 7 bases fit TRBD2. Unmatched junction bases numbered 12, after V lost 4 bases and J lost 6 bases. The CDR3 extends over 15 amino acids. Germline CDR1 is LGHNA and CDR2 is YNFKEQ. Here the CDR3 DNA reads TGTGCCAGCAGCCCTTTAGGGCGAGGGGAGGGCGAGCAGTACTTC. The encoded protein is CASSPLGRGEGEQYF.